This TCR beta chain appears in the sequencing data of a study of yellow fever vaccine responses in identical twins. As regards this clonotype: The antigen is unknown.

The CDR3 consists of 14 residues. J gave up 3 bases and V 0 bases, and 3 bases lay outside the gene matches. Per germline, CDR1 SGDLS and CDR2 YYNGEE. TCRdb recomputed calls from the RT-PCR reads with MiXCR, one row per CDR3 protein. The sample holds 2,200 or so distinct CDR3 sequences, 75% to 90% seen once. Regarding the study as a whole: Reports say the vaccine T cell response in twins looked partly convergent and partly personalized.

The chain uses TRBV9 and TRBJ2-7; 7 bases map to TRBD1. This clonotype was obtained from a woman aged 18-29 years who received the yellow fever vaccine. Sequenced here: T cells from blood (PBMCs), unsorted or a sorted subset (not recorded which), sampled before or after yellow fever vaccination (not recorded which). The CDR3 sequence is CASSVGDSDYEQYF. CDR3 coding DNA: TGTGCCAGCAGCGTAGGGGACAGTGACTACGAGCAGTACTTC. The full variable domain, with the rest looked up from reference TRBV9 and TRBJ2-7, is DSGVTQTPKHLITATGQRVTLRCSPRSGDLSVYWYQQSLDQGLQFLIQYYNGEERAKGNILERFSAQQFPDLHSELNLSSLELGDSALYFCASSVGDSDYEQYFGPGTRLTVT.